This T cell receptor (gamma chain) was sequenced in a study of gamma delta lymphoproliferative disorders and STAT genes. As for the study in general: The LymphoTrack Dx TCRG Assay amplified gamma chains from at least 50 ng of genomic DNA.

TCRdb redid the clone calls on the multiplex PCR reads with CATT. The sample has about 4,000 gamma-chain clones, about 6.5% seen once; the top ten hold roughly 32%. Overall study findings and caveats: Public or private status of leukemic clones needs confirmation.

This clone was counted ten times or more. No antigen is known for it. CDR3 length equals 12 residues. The germline gives CDR1 VINAFY, CDR2 YDVSNSKD. Losses at the gene ends were 3 bases for V and 6 bases for J; bases not matched to a gene: 5. The receptor sequences were amplified from genomic DNA of peripheral blood mononuclear cells. The specimen was blood. The origin of this receptor is a human donor in good health. The rearrangement links TRGV5 to TRGJ1 or TRGJ2. TCRdb is silent on the J gene; assignment here came from matching the DNA to germline. The CDR3 is CATWDGIYKKLF. The CDR3 nucleotides read TGTGCCACCTGGGACGGAATTTATAAGAAACTCTTT.